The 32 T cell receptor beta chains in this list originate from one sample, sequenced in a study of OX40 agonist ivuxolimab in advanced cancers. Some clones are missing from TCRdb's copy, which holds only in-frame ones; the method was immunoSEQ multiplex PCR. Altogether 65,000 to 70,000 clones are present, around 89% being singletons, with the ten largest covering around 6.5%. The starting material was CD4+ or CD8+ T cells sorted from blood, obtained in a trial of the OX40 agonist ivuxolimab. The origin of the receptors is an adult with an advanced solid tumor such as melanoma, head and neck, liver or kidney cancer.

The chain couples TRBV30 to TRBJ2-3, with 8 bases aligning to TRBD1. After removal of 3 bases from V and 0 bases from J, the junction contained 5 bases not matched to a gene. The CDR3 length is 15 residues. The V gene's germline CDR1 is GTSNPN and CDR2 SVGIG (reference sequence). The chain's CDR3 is CAWSPTGASTDTQYF. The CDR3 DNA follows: TGTGCCTGGAGCCCGACAGGGGCCAGCACAGATACGCAGTATTTT.

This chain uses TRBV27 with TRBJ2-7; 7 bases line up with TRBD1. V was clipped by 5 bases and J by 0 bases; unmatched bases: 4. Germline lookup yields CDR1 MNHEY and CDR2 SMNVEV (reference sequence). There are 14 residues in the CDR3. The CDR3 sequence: CASSPWDSSYEQYF. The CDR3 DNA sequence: TGTGCCAGCAGTCCGTGGGACAGCTCCTACGAGCAGTACTTC.

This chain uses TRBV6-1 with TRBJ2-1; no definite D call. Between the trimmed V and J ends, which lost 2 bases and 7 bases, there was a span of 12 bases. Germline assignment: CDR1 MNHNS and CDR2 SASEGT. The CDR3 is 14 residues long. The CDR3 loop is CASSELGRVNEQFF. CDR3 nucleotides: TGTGCCAGCAGTGAACTCGGTAGGGTGAATGAGCAGTTCTTC.

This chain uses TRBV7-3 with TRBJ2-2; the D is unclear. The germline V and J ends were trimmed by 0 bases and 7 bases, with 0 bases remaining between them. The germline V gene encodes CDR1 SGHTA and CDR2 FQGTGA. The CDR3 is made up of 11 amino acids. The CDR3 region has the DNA TGTGCCAGCAGCTTAACCGGGGAGCTGTTTTTT. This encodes CASSLTGELFF.

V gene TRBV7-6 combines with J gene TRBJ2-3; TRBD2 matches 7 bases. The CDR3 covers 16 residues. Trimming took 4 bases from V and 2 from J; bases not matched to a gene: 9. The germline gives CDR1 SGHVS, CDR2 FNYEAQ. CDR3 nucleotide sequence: TGTGCCAGCAGCTCTCGGGGAGCGGGGAACACAGATACGCAGTATTTT. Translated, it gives CASSSRGAGNTDTQYF.

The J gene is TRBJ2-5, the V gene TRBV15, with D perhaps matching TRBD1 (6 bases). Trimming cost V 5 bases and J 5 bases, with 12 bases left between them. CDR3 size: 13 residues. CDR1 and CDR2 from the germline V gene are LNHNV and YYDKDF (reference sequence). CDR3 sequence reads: CATSRTDGETQYF. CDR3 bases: TGTGCCACCAGCCGGACAGACGGCGAGACCCAGTACTTC.

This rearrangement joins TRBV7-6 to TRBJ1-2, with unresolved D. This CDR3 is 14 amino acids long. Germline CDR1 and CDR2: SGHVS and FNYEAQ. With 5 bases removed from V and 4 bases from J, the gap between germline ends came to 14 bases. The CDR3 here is CASSPRGVSYGYTF. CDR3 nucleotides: TGTGCCAGCAGCCCCCGGGGAGTATCCTATGGCTACACCTTC.

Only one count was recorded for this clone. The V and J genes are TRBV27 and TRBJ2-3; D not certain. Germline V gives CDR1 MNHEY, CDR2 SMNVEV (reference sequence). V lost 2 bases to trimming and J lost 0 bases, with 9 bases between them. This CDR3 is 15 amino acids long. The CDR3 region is CASSLIGYSTDTQYF. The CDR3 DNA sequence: TGTGCCAGCAGTTTAATAGGGTATAGCACAGATACGCAGTATTTT.

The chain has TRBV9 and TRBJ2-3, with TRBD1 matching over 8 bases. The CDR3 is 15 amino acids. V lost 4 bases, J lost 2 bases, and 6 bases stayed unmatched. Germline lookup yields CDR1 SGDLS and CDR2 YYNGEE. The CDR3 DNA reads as TGTGCCAGCAGCACACAGGGGGGAGACACAGATACGCAGTATTTT. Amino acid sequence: CASSTQGGDTDTQYF. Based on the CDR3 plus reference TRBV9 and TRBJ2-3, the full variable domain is DSGVTQTPKHLITATGQRVTLRCSPRSGDLSVYWYQQSLDQGLQFLIQYYNGEERAKGNILERFSAQQFPDLHSELNLSSLELGDSALYFCASSTQGGDTDTQYFGPGTRLTVL.

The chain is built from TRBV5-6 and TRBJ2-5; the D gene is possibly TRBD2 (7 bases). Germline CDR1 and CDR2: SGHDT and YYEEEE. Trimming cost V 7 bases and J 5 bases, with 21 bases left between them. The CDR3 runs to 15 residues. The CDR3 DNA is TGTGCCAGCCTCGTACGGGGGGCCCCAACGGAGACCCAGTACTTC. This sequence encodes CASLVRGAPTETQYF.

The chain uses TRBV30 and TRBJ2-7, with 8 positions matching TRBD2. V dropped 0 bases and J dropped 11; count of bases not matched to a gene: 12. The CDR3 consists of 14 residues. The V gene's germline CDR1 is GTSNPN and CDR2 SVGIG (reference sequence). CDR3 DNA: TGTGCCTGGAGTGTACAAGCCCTGCGGCGGGGGGAGTACTTC. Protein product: CAWSVQALRRGEYF.

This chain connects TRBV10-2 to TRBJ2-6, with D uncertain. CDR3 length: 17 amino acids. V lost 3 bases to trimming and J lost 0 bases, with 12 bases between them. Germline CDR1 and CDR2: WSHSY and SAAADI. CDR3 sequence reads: CASSEEGPRSGANVLTF. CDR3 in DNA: TGCGCCAGCAGTGAAGAAGGGCCCCGCTCTGGGGCCAACGTCCTGACTTTC.

Here the CDR3 reads CASSELGLYTEAFF. Here the CDR3 DNA reads TGTGCCAGCAGTGAATTGGGGCTGTACACTGAAGCTTTCTTT. This chain joins TRBV25-1 and TRBJ1-1; possibly TRBD1 for D (5 bases). In germline, CDR1 is MGHDK, CDR2 SYGVNS. CDR3 size: 14 residues. V gave up 1 base and J gave up 3 bases, with 9 bases separating them.

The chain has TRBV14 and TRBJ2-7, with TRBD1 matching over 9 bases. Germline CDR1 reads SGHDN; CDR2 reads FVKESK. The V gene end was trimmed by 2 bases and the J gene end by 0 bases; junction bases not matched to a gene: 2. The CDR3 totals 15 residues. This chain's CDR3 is CASSQPGQGSYEQYF. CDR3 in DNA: TGTGCCAGCAGCCAACCGGGACAGGGCTCCTACGAGCAGTACTTC. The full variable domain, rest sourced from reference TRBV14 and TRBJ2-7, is EAGVTQFPSHSVIEKGQTVTLRCDPISGHDNLYWYRRVMGKEIKFLLHFVKESKQDESGMPNNRFLAERTGGTYSTLKVQPAELEDSGVYFCASSQPGQGSYEQYFGPGTRLTVT.

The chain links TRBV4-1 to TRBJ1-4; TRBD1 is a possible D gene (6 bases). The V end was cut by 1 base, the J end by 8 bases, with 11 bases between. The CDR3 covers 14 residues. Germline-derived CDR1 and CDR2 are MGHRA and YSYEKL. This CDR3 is CASSQVGGDEKLFF. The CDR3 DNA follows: TGCGCCAGCAGCCAAGTAGGGGGGGACGAAAAACTGTTTTTT.

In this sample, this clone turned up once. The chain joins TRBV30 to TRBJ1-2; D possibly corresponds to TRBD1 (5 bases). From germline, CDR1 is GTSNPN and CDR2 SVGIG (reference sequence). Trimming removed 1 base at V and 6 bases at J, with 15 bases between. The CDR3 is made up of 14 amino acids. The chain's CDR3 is CAWSASTVVNGYTF. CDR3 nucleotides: TGTGCCTGGAGTGCATCGACAGTCGTTAATGGCTACACCTTC.

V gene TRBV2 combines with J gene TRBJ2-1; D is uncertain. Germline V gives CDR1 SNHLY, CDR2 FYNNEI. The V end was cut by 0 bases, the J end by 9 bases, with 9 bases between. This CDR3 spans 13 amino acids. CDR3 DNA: TGTGCCAGCAGTGAAGCAGGAGTTAGTGAGCAGTTCTTC. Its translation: CASSEAGVSEQFF.

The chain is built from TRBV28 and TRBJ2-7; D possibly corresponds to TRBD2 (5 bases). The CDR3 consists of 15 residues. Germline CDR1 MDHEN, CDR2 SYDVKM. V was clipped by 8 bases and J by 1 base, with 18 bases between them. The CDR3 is CASLGRSDSSYEQYF. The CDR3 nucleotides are TGTGCCAGCCTAGGGAGATCAGACTCTTCCTACGAGCAGTACTTC. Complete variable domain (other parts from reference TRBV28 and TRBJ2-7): DVKVTQSSRYLVKRTGEKVFLECVQDMDHENMFWYRQDPGLGLRLIYFSYDVKMKEKGDIPEGYSVSREKKERFSLILESASTNQTSMYLCASLGRSDSSYEQYFGPGTRLTVT.

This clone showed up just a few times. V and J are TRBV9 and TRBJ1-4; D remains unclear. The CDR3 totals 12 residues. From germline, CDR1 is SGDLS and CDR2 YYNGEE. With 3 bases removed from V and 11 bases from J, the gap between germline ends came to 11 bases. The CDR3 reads CASSGDDFKLFF. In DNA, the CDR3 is TGTGCCAGCAGCGGTGATGATTTTAAACTGTTTTTT.

The DNA of the CDR3 is TGTGCCAGCAGTTCCATCCCTACGTTTCAGCAGTACTTC. Protein sequence: CASSSIPTFQQYF. This chain links TRBV28 with TRBJ2-7; unclear D gene. Germline CDR1 reads MDHEN; CDR2 reads SYDVKM. This CDR3 contains 13 residues. Deletions cut 4 bases from V and 8 bases from J, with 15 bases between.

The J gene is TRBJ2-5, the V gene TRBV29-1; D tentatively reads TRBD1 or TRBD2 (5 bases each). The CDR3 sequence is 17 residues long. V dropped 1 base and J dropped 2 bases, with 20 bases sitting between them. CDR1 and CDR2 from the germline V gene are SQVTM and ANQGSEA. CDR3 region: CSVEGGVVDVNQETQYF. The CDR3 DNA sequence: TGCAGCGTTGAAGGAGGGGTTGTCGACGTAAATCAAGAGACCCAGTACTTC.

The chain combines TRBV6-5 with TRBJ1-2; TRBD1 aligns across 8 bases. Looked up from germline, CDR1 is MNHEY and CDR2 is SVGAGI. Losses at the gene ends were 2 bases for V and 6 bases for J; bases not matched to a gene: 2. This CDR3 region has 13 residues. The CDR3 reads CASSYTGGDGYTF. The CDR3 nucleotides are TGTGCCAGCAGTTACACAGGGGGTGATGGCTACACCTTC.

The CDR3 sequence is CASSLEWDSLANTGELFF. The CDR3 region has the DNA TGTGCCAGCAGCTTAGAGTGGGACAGCCTAGCGAACACCGGGGAGCTGTTTTTT. The chain links TRBV7-2 to TRBJ2-2; TRBD1 matches 7 bases. V shed 1 base and J 0 bases; nucleotides not matched to a gene: 8. The CDR3 is 18 residues long. The germline V gene has CDR1 SGHTA and CDR2 FQGNSA.

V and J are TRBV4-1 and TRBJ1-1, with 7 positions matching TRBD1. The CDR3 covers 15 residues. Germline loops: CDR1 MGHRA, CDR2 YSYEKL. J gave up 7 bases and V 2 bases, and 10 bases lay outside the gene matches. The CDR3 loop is CASSQIPGGGYEAFF. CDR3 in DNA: TGCGCCAGCAGCCAAATTCCGGGAGGGGGCTATGAAGCTTTCTTT.

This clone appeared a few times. CDR3 DNA sequence: TGTGCCACCCCGTCCAGGGACATGTCCTTCTATGGCTACACCTTC. Translated: CATPSRDMSFYGYTF. The chain links TRBV2 to TRBJ1-2; D might be TRBD1 (6 bases). Trimming took off 10 bases at V and 4 bases at J, with 22 bases between the two ends. The CDR3 is 15 residues long. In germline, CDR1 is SNHLY, CDR2 FYNNEI.

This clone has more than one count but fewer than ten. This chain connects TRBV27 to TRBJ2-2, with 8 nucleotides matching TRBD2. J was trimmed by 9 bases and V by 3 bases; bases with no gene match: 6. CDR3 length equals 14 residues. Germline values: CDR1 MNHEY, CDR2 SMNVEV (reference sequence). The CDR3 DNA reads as TGTGCCAGCAGTTTCTCTAGCGGGCTAAGGGAGCTGTTTTTT. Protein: CASSFSSGLRELFF.

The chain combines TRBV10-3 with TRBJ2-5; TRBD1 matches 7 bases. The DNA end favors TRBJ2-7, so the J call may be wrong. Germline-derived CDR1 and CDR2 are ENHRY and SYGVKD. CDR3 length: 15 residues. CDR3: CAISAGQQPIYEQYF. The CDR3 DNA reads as TGTGCCATCAGTGCGGGACAGCAGCCGATCTACGAGCAGTACTTC.

The CDR3 coding sequence is TGTGCCAGCAGCCACAGGGGGCATGACAATCAGCCCCAGCATTTT. Translation gives CASSHRGHDNQPQHF. This chain connects TRBV21-1 to TRBJ1-5; the table assigns TRBD1, which was not confirmed against the DNA. TRBV21-1 is recorded as a pseudogene. This CDR3 spans 15 amino acids.

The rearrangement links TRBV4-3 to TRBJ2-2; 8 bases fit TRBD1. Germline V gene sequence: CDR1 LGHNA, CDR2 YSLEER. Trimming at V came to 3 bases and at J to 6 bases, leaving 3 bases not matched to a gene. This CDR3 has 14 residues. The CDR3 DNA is TGCGCCAGCAGCCACGGGACAGGAGCCGGGGAGCTGTTTTTT. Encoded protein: CASSHGTGAGELFF.

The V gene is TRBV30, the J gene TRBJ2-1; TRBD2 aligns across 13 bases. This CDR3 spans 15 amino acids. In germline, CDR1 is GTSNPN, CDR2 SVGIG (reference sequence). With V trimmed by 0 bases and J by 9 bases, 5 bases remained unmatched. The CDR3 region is CAWSVGLAGEVEQFF. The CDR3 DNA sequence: TGTGCCTGGAGTGTTGGACTAGCGGGAGAAGTTGAGCAGTTCTTC. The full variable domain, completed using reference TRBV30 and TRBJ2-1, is SQTIHQWPATLVQPVGSPLSLECTVEGTSNPNLYWYRQAAGRGLQLLFYSVGIGQISSEVPQNLSASRPQDRQFILSSKKLLLSDSGFYLCAWSVGLAGEVEQFFGPGTRLTVL.

The CDR3 is CAISLPPGATFSYNEQFF. The CDR3 nucleotides read TGTGCCATCAGTCTCCCACCAGGGGCCACCTTCTCCTACAATGAGCAGTTCTTC. The chain recombines TRBV10-3 with TRBJ2-1, with a tentative D call TRBD1 (6 bases). This CDR3 region has 18 residues. Deletions cut 5 bases from V and 0 bases from J, with 20 bases between. Germline V gene data show CDR1 as ENHRY and CDR2 as SYGVKD.

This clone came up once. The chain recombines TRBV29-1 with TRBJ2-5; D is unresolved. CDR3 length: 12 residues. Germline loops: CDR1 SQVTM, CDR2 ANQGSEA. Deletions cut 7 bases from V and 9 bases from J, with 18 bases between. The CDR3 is CSATTRAEAQYF. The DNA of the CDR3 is TGCAGCGCCACAACAAGGGCTGAGGCCCAGTACTTC.